This is a list of T cell receptor beta chains from one sample in a study of response to subunit inactivated influenza vaccine. TCRdb recomputed calls from the RT-PCR reads with MiXCR, one row per CDR3 protein. The sample includes 600,000 to 850,000 distinct CDR3 sequences, around 13% of them seen just once. This sample comprised PBMCs from blood, obtained about 14 days before vaccination. The receptors were sampled from a man aged 45-60 years who received an inactivated influenza vaccine. CDR3s include the opening cysteine and the closing phenylalanine or tryptophan. D genes are given only for firm matches. The size field is filled for only some rows; it gives once, few, many or a size class.

abundance	j_gene	d_gene	v_gene	CDR3nt	CDR3aa
few	TRBJ2-7	TRBD1	TRBV29-1	TGCAGCGTTGCGACAGGGCCCTACGAGCAGTACTTC	CSVATGPYEQYF
.	TRBJ2-7	.	TRBV6-2/TRBV6-3	TGTGCCAGCAGCAACCAGTTTCAGACGGTGGGCGAGCAGTACTTC	CASSNQFQTVGEQYF
.	TRBJ2-1	.	TRBV6-5	TGTGCCAGCAGTTACTCCAGCGGCACCTTTAGCAATGAGCAGTTCTTC	CASSYSSGTFSNEQFF
.	TRBJ2-2	.	TRBV7-8	TGTGCCAGCAGCCCAACTTCCCACACCGGGGAGCTGTTTTTT	CASSPTSHTGELFF
many	TRBJ2-1	.	TRBV27	TGTGCCAGCAGTTTTAAGGGGGAAAATCTCCCCTACAATGAGCAGTTCTTC	CASSFKGENLPYNEQFF
.	TRBJ2-7	.	TRBV4-2	TGTGCCAGCAGCCAAGAGGTGGCTGGCAAGTTGAGCTACGAGCAGTACTTC	CASSQEVAGKLSYEQYF
.	TRBJ2-1	TRBD1	TRBV4-1	TGCGCCACCAGCCAAGGGCAGGGGGCTCGTTACAATGAGCAGTTCTTC	CATSQGQGARYNEQFF
.	TRBJ2-5	.	TRBV7-2	TGTGCCAGCAGCTTAGAGGGATGGGACACCCAGTACTTC	CASSLEGWDTQYF
.	TRBJ1-2	.	TRBV20-1	TGCAGTGCTAGAGAGGGTTCCACGACCGTCGGCTACACCTTC	CSAREGSTTVGYTF
few	TRBJ2-4	TRBD1	TRBV6-1	TGTGCCAGCAGTCGGGACAGGGCTCCCAAAAACATTCAGTACTTC	CASSRDRAPKNIQYF
.	TRBJ2-7	TRBD2	TRBV6-2/TRBV6-3	TGTGCCAGCAGTAAGACTAGCGGTAGCAGGTACTACGAGCAGTACTTC	CASSKTSGSRYYEQYF
.	TRBJ1-4	.	TRBV30	TGTGCTTCAGACCGGGGAATTGCAGGTGAAAAACTGTTTTTT	CASDRGIAGEKLFF
.	TRBJ1-4	.	TRBV6-5	TGTGCCAGCAGTTACTGGCGGTGGAGGCAGGGTAATGAAAAACTGTTTTTT	CASSYWRWRQGNEKLFF
.	TRBJ2-5	.	TRBV7-8	TGTGCCAGCAGCTTGGCTGAACTCCACCAAGAGACCCAGTACTTC	CASSLAELHQETQYF
few	TRBJ2-5	.	TRBV12-3/TRBV12-4	TGTGCCAGCAGTTTAGCGCTGTCGGGGCAAGAGACCCAGTACTTC	CASSLALSGQETQYF
.	TRBJ2-5	TRBD2	TRBV29-1	TGCAGCGTACGTAGGACTAGCGGGGGGGGCCAAGAGACCCAGTACTTC	CSVRRTSGGGQETQYF
few	TRBJ2-7	TRBD2	TRBV12-3/TRBV12-4	TGTGCCAGCACCAGGGGACTAGCGGGAGGGGTGACCTACGGCGGGCAGTACTTC	CASTRGLAGGVTYGGQYF
.	TRBJ2-1	.	TRBV9	TGTGCCAGCAGCGTAGTCTCGTGGGGCAGGACTGAGCAGTTCTTC	CASSVVSWGRTEQFF
.	TRBJ1-1	TRBD1	TRBV23-1	TGCGCCAGCAGTCCTATCTGGGACAGGGGAAACACTGAAGCTTTCTTT	CASSPIWDRGNTEAFF
.	TRBJ1-5	.	TRBV4-2	TGTGCCAGCAGCCAAGCCGGGCGAGAAGCTTATCAGCCCCAGCATTTT	CASSQAGREAYQPQHF
many	TRBJ2-2	.	TRBV4-1	TGCGCCAGCAGCCAAGATGCAGGGAACACCGGGGAGCTGTTTTTT	CASSQDAGNTGELFF
.	TRBJ2-7	TRBD1	TRBV7-2	TGTGCCAGCAGCTTAGCGGGGACAGTTTCCTACGAGCAGTACTTC	CASSLAGTVSYEQYF
few	TRBJ2-7	TRBD2	TRBV20-1	TGCAGTGCTAGAGGGGGCCGTGGGAGGGGTTCCTACGAGCAGTACTTC	CSARGGRGRGSYEQYF
many	TRBJ1-1	.	TRBV11-2	TGTGCCAGCAACACCCCAGGAGGGGTAGCTTTCTTT	CASNTPGGVAFF
.	TRBJ1-1	.	TRBV5-5	TGTGCCAGCAGGTTAACAGGGAGGACTGAAGCTTTCTTT	CASRLTGRTEAFF
many	TRBJ2-2	.	TRBV4-3	TGCGCCAGCAGCCAAGATATAAGGGGGGGCAACACCGGGGAGCTGTTTTTT	CASSQDIRGGNTGELFF
few	TRBJ2-3	.	TRBV5-1	TGCGCCAGCAGCGGCCAGTCAAGCACAGATACGCAGTATTTT	CASSGQSSTDTQYF
.	TRBJ2-7	.	TRBV9	TGTGCCAGCAGCCCCGGACTCCACGCTGGGGAGCAGTACTTC	CASSPGLHAGEQYF
many	TRBJ2-1	.	TRBV5-1	TGCGCCAGCAGGGGAGGTCGTGGGAGGATCACCAATGAGCAGTTCTTC	CASRGGRGRITNEQFF
.	TRBJ2-1	.	TRBV12-3/TRBV12-4	TGTGCCAGCAGGCCCCTAACGGGGTGGAATGAGCAGTTCTTC	CASRPLTGWNEQFF
few	TRBJ1-2	TRBD1	TRBV7-9	TGTGCCAGCAGCCCCCGACAGGGGGCCGCGAATAGGTTCACCTTC	CASSPRQGAANRFTF
.	TRBJ2-7	TRBD2	TRBV28	TGTGCCAGCAGTGTCATAGCGGGAGAGCAGTACTTC	CASSVIAGEQYF
.	TRBJ2-7	.	TRBV2	TGTGCCAGCATGGGGACGGCCAGGGGTGAGCAGTACTTC	CASMGTARGEQYF
few	TRBJ2-3	TRBD1	TRBV4-3	TGCGCCAGCAGCCTTCAGGGGGCTGTGGGCACAGATACGCAGTATTTT	CASSLQGAVGTDTQYF
.	TRBJ2-5	.	TRBV12-3/TRBV12-4	TGTGCCAGCAGTTTTCTTTCGAACTCCCAAGAGACCCAGTACTTC	CASSFLSNSQETQYF
few	TRBJ1-1	.	TRBV4-3	TGCGCCAGCAGCCAGGTTCGGTGGGGATTGGACGACACTGAAGCTTTCTTT	CASSQVRWGLDDTEAFF
few	TRBJ2-1	.	TRBV7-9	TGTGCCAGCAGCCAAGGCACAGGCAGGAGGGATGAGCAGTTCTTC	CASSQGTGRRDEQFF
few	TRBJ1-1	.	TRBV27	TGTGCCAGCAGTCCTTTGTTGAACACTGAAGCTTTCTTT	CASSPLLNTEAFF
.	TRBJ2-5	TRBD1	TRBV7-2	TGTGCCAGCAGCTTATGGCAGGGGGCCGAGACCCAGTACTTC	CASSLWQGAETQYF
.	TRBJ1-6	.	TRBV6-1	TGTGCCAGCAGCGGAGGGGCCTTCAGGGCTTCCTATAATTCACCCCTCCACTTT	CASSGGAFRASYNSPLHF
.	TRBJ2-3	.	TRBV12-3/TRBV12-4	TGTGCCAGCAGATGGGGGGACAGTATGTCGCAGTATTTT	CASRWGDSMSQYF
.	TRBJ2-7	.	TRBV4-3	TGCGCCAGCAGCCAAGGGGCGGGCTACGAGCAGTACTTC	CASSQGAGYEQYF
few	TRBJ1-2	.	TRBV5-1	TGCGCCAGCAGCTTGCCCGGGGCCGAGGGCTACACCTTC	CASSLPGAEGYTF